This TCR beta chain is from a study of beta chain features in type 1 diabetes. General observations from the study: When cDNA is sequenced, cells with high TCR expression could be over-represented. Whether HLA type affects TCRB rearrangement stayed undetermined in the present work. Compared to healthy donors, patients appeared to have naive, central memory and Treg TCRB repertoires that were more alike.

J lost 8 bases, V lost 4 bases, and 4 bases had no gene match. The CDR3 extends over 12 amino acids. Germline V gives CDR1 MGHRA, CDR2 YSYEKL. For this clone: What it binds is unknown.

Of the isolated RNA, all was reverse transcribed, and so the sequenced material was expressed TCRB transcripts. Profiling relied on immunoSEQ multiplex PCR, and the TCRdb table lists in-frame clones only, not all of them. There are 130,000 or so clones in the sample; around a tenth occur only once, and 0.65% lies in the top ten. Sequenced input: central memory CD4+ T cells from blood. The clonotype originates from a woman in her thirties or forties in good health. The chain recombines TRBV4-1 with TRBJ1-2, with TRBD1 identical over 7 bases. The CDR3 here is CASSRTGEGYTF. DNA of the CDR3: TGCGCCAGCAGCCGAACAGGGGAGGGCTACACCTTC.